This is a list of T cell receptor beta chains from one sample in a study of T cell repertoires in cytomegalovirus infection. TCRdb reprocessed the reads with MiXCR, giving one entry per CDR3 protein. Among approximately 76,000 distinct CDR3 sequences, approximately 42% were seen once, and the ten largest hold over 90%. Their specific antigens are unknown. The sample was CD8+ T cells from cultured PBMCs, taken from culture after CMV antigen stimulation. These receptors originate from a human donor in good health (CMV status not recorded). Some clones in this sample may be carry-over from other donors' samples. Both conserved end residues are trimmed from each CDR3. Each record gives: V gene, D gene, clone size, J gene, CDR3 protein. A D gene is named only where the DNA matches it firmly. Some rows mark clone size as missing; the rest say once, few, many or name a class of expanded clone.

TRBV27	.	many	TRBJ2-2	ASRSRGARDGELF
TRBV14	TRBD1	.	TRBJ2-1	ASSQDRNRGYYNEQF
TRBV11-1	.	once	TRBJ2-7	ASSRDISYEQY
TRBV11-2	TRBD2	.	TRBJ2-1	ASSLTSAIYNEQF
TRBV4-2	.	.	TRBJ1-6	ASSQEDGQYNSPLH
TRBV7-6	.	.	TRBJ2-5	ASSTKADSYQETQY
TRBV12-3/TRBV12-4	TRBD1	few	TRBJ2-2	ASSSGGADTGELF
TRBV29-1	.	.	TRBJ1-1	SVGGDTEAF
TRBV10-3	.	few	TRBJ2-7	AISEDRSSYEQY
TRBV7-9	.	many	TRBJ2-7	ASSFTSYEQY
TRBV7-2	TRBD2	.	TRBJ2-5	ASSFSGLAGVETQY